Each of the 14 T cell receptor beta chains below was sequenced from the same sample in a study of blood T cell repertoires in COVID-19. TCRdb's table, derived via immunoSEQ multiplex PCR, lists solely in-frame clones and lacks some. The repertoire has about 250,000 clones, just over 85% of them found once; the top ten carry 1.3% to 1.5%. Input material: peripheral blood. These receptors all come from a man of 80 years or more with acute or convalescent COVID-19.

This clone was counted once. The chain joins TRBV6-5 to TRBJ1-5; 7 bases line up with TRBD1. CDR3 size: 15 residues. V lost 5 bases to trimming and J lost 1 base; unmatched junction nucleotides: 5. Germline loops: CDR1 MNHEY, CDR2 SVGAGI. In nucleotides, the CDR3 is TGTGCCAGCAGTCATACGGGACAGAGCAATCAGCCCCAGCATTTT. Translation: CASSHTGQSNQPQHF.

V is TRBV18 and J is TRBJ1-2, with TRBD1 as a possible D gene (5 bases). Trimming stripped 2 bases from V and 8 bases from J, with 21 bases between. The CDR3 covers 16 residues. The germline V gene has CDR1 KGHSH and CDR2 LQKENI. The CDR3 nucleotides are TGTGCCAGCTCACCATCCGGAAGTGGGGCAGGGTACGGCTACACCTTC. It codes for CASSPSGSGAGYGYTF.

The CDR3 DNA reads as TGTGCCAGCAGCCCCAATGTAGTTGGGGCGGAGACCCAGTACTTC. Residues: CASSPNVVGAETQYF. This chain links TRBV9 with TRBJ2-5, with D possibly TRBD1 on 5 matching bases. Per the germline V gene, CDR1 is SGDLS and CDR2 is YYNGEE. V lost 4 bases and J lost 5, with 18 bases in between. The CDR3 sequence is 15 residues long.

The gene calls are TRBV7-9 and TRBJ2-5, with TRBD1 matching 7 bases. The CDR3 covers 14 residues. The V gene's germline CDR1 is SEHNR and CDR2 FQNEAQ (reference sequence). V lost 4 bases to trimming and J lost 1 base; unmatched junction nucleotides: 3. This CDR3 reads CASSWGQSQETQYF. CDR3 DNA: TGTGCCAGCAGCTGGGGACAGTCCCAAGAGACCCAGTACTTC.

The rearrangement links TRBV6-5 to TRBJ2-7, with a tentative D call TRBD1 (5 bases). This CDR3 has 12 amino acids. Germline V gene sequence: CDR1 MNHEY, CDR2 SVGAGI. Trimming removed 6 bases from V and 2 bases from J, with 8 bases in between. Here the CDR3 reads CASRGHAYEQYF. CDR3 nucleotides: TGTGCCAGCAGGGGGCACGCCTACGAGCAGTACTTC.

This chain uses TRBV15 with TRBJ1-1, with D perhaps TRBD1 (5 bases). This CDR3 has 15 residues. Trimming removed 7 bases at V and 1 base at J, with 16 bases between. Per the germline V gene, CDR1 is LNHNV and CDR2 is YYDKDF (reference sequence). CDR3 loop: CATTPPGNPNTEAFF. CDR3 DNA: TGTGCCACCACCCCCCCAGGGAACCCGAACACTGAAGCTTTCTTT.

The chain recombines TRBV7-6 with TRBJ2-3, with D possibly matching TRBD2 (5 bases). V gave up 2 bases and J gave up 2 bases, with 11 bases separating them. The CDR3 extends over 15 amino acids. CDR1 and CDR2 from the germline V gene are SGHVS and FNYEAQ. The CDR3: CASSLTGNPTDTQYF. CDR3 in DNA: TGTGCCAGCAGCTTAACCGGGAACCCCACAGATACGCAGTATTTT.

The J gene is TRBJ1-2, the V gene TRBV5-1; 8 bases align to TRBD1. Germline assignment: CDR1 SGHRS and CDR2 YFSETQ. CDR3 length equals 15 residues. After removal of 6 bases from V and 5 bases from J, the junction contained 12 bases not matched to a gene. Here the CDR3 DNA reads TGCGCCAGCAACCCTAGACAGGGGAGTGGGTATGGCTACACCTTC. It translates to CASNPRQGSGYGYTF.

CDR3 residues: CASSPPRGGTEAFF. The CDR3 region has the DNA TGTGCCAGCAGTCCTCCGAGGGGGGGGACTGAAGCTTTCTTT. The chain is built from TRBV28 and TRBJ1-1; D possibly corresponds to TRBD1 (6 bases). Trimming left V 5 bases short and J 5 bases short, with 15 bases between. The CDR3 runs to 14 residues. In germline, CDR1 is MDHEN, CDR2 SYDVKM.

The CDR3 DNA reads as TGCGCCAGCAGCCAAGGCCTCGGGGAGGAGACCCAGTACTTC. Its translation: CASSQGLGEETQYF. The V gene is TRBV4-1, the J gene TRBJ2-5, with a tentative D call TRBD2 (5 bases). The CDR3 runs 14 residues. The V end was cut by 1 base, the J end by 5 bases, with 11 bases between. Germline values: CDR1 MGHRA, CDR2 YSYEKL.

This chain connects TRBV9 to TRBJ1-4, with D perhaps TRBD1 (5 bases). CDR3 size: 14 residues. V lost 3 bases and J lost 7, with 13 bases in between. Per the germline V gene, CDR1 is SGDLS and CDR2 is YYNGEE. The CDR3 loop reads CASSEDTTVEKLFF. As DNA, the CDR3 is TGTGCCAGCAGCGAGGACACCACCGTTGAAAAACTGTTTTTT.

The chain recombines TRBV18 with TRBJ2-1; D possibly corresponds to TRBD1 (6 bases). The V gene's germline CDR1 is KGHSH and CDR2 LQKENI. The V and J ends lost 5 bases and 4 bases respectively, with 15 bases between them. The CDR3 is made up of 15 amino acids. CDR3 loop: CASSTRQAQYNEQFF. The DNA of the CDR3 is TGTGCCAGCTCAACCCGACAGGCGCAATACAATGAGCAGTTCTTC.

The chain is built from TRBV7-6 and TRBJ2-7; 9 bases agree with TRBD2. This CDR3 comprises 16 residues. With V trimmed by 0 bases and J by 6 bases, 9 bases remained unmatched. Germline lookup yields CDR1 SGHVS and CDR2 FNYEAQ. This CDR3 is CASSLASGGTPFEQYF. CDR3 coding DNA: TGTGCCAGCAGCTTAGCGAGCGGGGGGACCCCCTTCGAGCAGTACTTC.

This chain joins TRBV6-6 and TRBJ1-4, with 9 positions matching TRBD1. Trimming at V came to 5 bases and at J to 6 bases, leaving 10 bases not matched to a gene. The CDR3 has 16 amino acids. Germline CDR1 MNHNY, CDR2 SVGAGI (reference sequence). CDR3: CASSTTRTGDYEKLFF. CDR3 sequence (DNA): TGTGCCAGCAGTACCACCAGGACAGGGGACTATGAAAAACTGTTTTTT.